This T cell receptor (beta chain) was recorded in a study of T cells in Graves' hyperthyroidism and ophthalmopathy. Study-wide points: Blood also carried most thyroid clonotypes expanded above 0.001. Progression to ophthalmopathy was predicted a median of roughly seven months early.

CDR3 length: 13 residues. Trimming removed 10 bases from V and 5 bases from J; junction bases left unmatched: 5. Germline V lookup: CDR1 ENHRY, CDR2 SYGVKD. The CDR3 regions of TCR beta were amplified from RNA transcripts. Primed by the HTBI set, a first-round RT-PCR was run on the TCR CDR3. TCRdb re-analysed the multiplex PCR reads in MiXCR, keeping a single row per CDR3 protein. Of 750,000 to 900,000 distinct CDR3 sequences in the sample, roughly 37% were seen once. Diagnostic assessment was based on clinical symptoms, serum thyroxine and TRAb, thyroid ultrasound and orbital computed tomography. Turning to this clonotype: Its antigen remains unidentified.

This receptor was taken from a man between 18 and 35 years old with Graves' hyperthyroidism. Sequenced input: blood. V is TRBV10-3 and J is TRBJ1-5; 10 positions agree with TRBD1. In DNA, the CDR3 is TGTGCCACCGGGACAGGGGAGGATCAGCCCCAGCATTTT. Translation: CATGTGEDQPQHF.